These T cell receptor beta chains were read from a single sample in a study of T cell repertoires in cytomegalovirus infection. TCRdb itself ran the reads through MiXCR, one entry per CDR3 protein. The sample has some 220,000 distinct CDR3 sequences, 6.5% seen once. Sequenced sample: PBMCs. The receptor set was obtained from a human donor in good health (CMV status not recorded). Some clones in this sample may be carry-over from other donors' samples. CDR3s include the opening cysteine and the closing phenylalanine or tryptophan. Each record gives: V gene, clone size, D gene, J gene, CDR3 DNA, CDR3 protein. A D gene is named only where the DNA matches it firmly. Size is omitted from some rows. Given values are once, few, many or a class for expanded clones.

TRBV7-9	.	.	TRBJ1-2	TGTGCCAGCAGCTTAGGGACAGCCTTCGGCTACACCTTC	CASSLGTAFGYTF
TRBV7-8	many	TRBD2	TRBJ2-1	TGTGCCAGCAGCCTATATAGCGGGGGGTCCTACAATGAGCAGTTCTTC	CASSLYSGGSYNEQFF
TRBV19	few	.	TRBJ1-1	TGTGCCAGTAGTACACAGGGATTTGGTGAAGCTTTCTTT	CASSTQGFGEAFF
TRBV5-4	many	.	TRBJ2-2	TGTGCCAGCAGCAACGGGACTGTCGGGCAATACACCGGGGAGCTGTTTTTT	CASSNGTVGQYTGELFF
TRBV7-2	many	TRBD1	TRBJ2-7	TGTGCCAGCAGCTTATGGCAGGGGGTCGGACCCACCTTCGGCGAGCAGTACTTC	CASSLWQGVGPTFGEQYF
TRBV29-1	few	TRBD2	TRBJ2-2	TGCAGCGGCACTAGCGGGGGACCCACCGGGGAGCTGTTTTTT	CSGTSGGPTGELFF
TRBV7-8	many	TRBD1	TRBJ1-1	TGTGCCAGCAGGACAGGGGTTGACACTGAAGCTTTCTTT	CASRTGVDTEAFF
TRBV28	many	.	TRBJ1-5	TGTGCCAGCAGTTTAGGCCCTTATAGCAATCAGCCCCAGCATTTT	CASSLGPYSNQPQHF
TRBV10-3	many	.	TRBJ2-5	TGTGCCATCAGTGAGTCGAGGCGGGGTTTGGAGACCCAGTACTTC	CAISESRRGLETQYF
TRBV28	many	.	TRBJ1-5	TGTGCCAGCAGCCCCGAAGGACAGATCCTGAATCAGCCCCAGCATTTT	CASSPEGQILNQPQHF